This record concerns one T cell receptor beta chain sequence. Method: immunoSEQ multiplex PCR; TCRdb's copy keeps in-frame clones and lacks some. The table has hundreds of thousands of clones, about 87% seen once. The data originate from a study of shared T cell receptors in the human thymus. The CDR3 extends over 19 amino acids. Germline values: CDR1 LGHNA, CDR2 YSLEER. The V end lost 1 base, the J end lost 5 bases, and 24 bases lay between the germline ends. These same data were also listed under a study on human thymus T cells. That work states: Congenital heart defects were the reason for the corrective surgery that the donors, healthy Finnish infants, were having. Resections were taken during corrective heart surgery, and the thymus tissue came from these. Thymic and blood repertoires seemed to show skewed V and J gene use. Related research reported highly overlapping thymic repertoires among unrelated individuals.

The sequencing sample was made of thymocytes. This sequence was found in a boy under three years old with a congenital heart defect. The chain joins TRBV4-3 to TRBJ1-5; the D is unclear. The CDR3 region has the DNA TGCGCCAGCAGCCAAGTATTATTCGAGTGGTCCAGGATACATCAGCCCCAGCATTTT. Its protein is CASSQVLFEWSRIHQPQHF.